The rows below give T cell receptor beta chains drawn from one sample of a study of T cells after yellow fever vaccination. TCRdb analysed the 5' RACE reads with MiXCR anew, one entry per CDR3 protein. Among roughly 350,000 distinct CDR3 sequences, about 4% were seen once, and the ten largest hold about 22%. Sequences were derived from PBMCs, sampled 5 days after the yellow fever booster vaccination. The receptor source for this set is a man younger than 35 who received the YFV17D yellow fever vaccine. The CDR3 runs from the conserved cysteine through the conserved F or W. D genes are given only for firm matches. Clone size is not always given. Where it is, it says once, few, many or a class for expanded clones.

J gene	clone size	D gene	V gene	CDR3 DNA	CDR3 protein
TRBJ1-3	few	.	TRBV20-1	TGCAGTGCTAGAGATCCATTAGGGACCTACTCTGGAAACACCATATATTTT	CSARDPLGTYSGNTIYF
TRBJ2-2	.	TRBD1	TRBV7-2	TGTGCCAGCAGCTCGGCAACAGGGGAAACGAACACCGGGGAGCTGTTTTTT	CASSSATGETNTGELFF
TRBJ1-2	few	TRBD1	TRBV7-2	TGTGCCAGCAGCTTAGCAGGGACAGGTTCAACTTGGGGTGGCTACACCTTC	CASSLAGTGSTWGGYTF
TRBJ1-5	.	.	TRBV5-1	TGCGCCAGCAGTCCGGTCGTCGGGGGGCCCCAGCATTTT	CASSPVVGGPQHF
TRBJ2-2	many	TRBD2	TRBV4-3	TGCGCCAGCAGCCAGCGCCTAGCGGGCGAGAACACCGGGGAGCTGTTTTTT	CASSQRLAGENTGELFF
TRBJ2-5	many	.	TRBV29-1	TGCAGCGTTGATAACAAGGCCGAGGGAGAGACCCAGTACTTC	CSVDNKAEGETQYF
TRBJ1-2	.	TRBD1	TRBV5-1	TGCGCCAGCAGGCGGACAGGTGATGGCTACACCTTC	CASRRTGDGYTF
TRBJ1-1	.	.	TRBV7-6	TGTGCCAGCAGCTTAGGGAGTGGGAACACTGAAGCTTTCTTT	CASSLGSGNTEAFF
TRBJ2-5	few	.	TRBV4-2	TGTGCCAGCAGCCGGGGGTGGGCAGGAGGAAAAGAGACCCAGTACTTC	CASSRGWAGGKETQYF
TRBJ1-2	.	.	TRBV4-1	TGCGCCAGCAGCCAAGCTTTCAAGGGAAGTGGCTATGGCTACACCTTC	CASSQAFKGSGYGYTF
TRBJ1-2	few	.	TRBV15	TGTGCCACCAGCACAATGCTGGACTATGGCTACACCTTC	CATSTMLDYGYTF
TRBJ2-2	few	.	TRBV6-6	TGTGCCAGCAGCCGAAACCGGGGTAACACCGGGGAGCTGTTTTTT	CASSRNRGNTGELFF
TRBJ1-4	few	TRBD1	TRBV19	TGTGCCAGTACCACCAACGGGAGGGGGCGAGATGAAAAACTGTTTTTT	CASTTNGRGRDEKLFF
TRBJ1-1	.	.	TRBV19	TGTGCCAGTAGTATACAGTGGAACACTGAAGCTTTCTTT	CASSIQWNTEAFF
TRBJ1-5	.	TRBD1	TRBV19	TGTGCCAGTAGTAGGGACAGACTCAATCAGCCCCAGCATTTT	CASSRDRLNQPQHF
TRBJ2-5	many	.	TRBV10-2	TGCGCCAGCAGTGGCCGCGGTGGCGAGACCCAGTACTTC	CASSGRGGETQYF
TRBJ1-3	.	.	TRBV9	TGTGCCAGCAGCCCAAAGGGGGATTCTGGAAACACCATATATTTT	CASSPKGDSGNTIYF
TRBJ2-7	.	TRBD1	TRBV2	TGTGCCAGCAGGCCTCGACAGGGCTCCTACGAGCAGTACTTC	CASRPRQGSYEQYF
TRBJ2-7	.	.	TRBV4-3	TGCGCCAGCAGCCAGAAAGGACTGGATTCAAGAGAGCAGTACTTC	CASSQKGLDSREQYF
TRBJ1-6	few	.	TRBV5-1	TGCGCCAGCAGCTTCAGGGACCCCTATAATTCACCCCTCCACTTT	CASSFRDPYNSPLHF
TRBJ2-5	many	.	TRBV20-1	TGCAGTGCTAGATCCCCCGGACGGGCCTCCTTC	CSARSPGRASF
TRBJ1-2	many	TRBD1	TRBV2	TGTGCCAGCAGTGTCACGGGACAGGAGACTTATGGCTACACCTTC	CASSVTGQETYGYTF
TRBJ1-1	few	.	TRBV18	TGTGCCAGCTCACCACTGGCCAGGGACACTGAAGCTTTCTTT	CASSPLARDTEAFF
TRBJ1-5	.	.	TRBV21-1	TGTGCCAGCAGCAAAGGGGGCAGGGATAGCAATCAGCCCCAGCATTTT	CASSKGGRDSNQPQHF
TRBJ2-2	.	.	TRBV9	TGTGCCAGCAGTCAGGGTCGCACCGGGGAGCTGTTTTTT	CASSQGRTGELFF
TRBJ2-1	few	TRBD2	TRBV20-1	TGCAGTGCTAGAGTGGAACTAGCGGTTTACAATGAGCAGTTCTTC	CSARVELAVYNEQFF
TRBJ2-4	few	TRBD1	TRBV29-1	TGCAGCGTGGGCGGACAGGGAGGTCCACAGTACTTC	CSVGGQGGPQYF
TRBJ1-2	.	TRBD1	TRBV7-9	TGTGCCAGCAGCCTCACGGGACAGGGGAACTATGGCTACACCTTC	CASSLTGQGNYGYTF
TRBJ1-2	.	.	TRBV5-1	TGCGCCAGCAGCTGGGGTCTTAGACCCCCCTCTTATGGCTACACCTTC	CASSWGLRPPSYGYTF
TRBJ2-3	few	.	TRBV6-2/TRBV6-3	TGTGCCAGCAGTTACGGGTCGCAGGGGATAGATACGCAGTATTTT	CASSYGSQGIDTQYF
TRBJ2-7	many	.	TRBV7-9	TGTGCCAGCAGCTTCCAGGGTACCTACGAGCAGTACTTC	CASSFQGTYEQYF
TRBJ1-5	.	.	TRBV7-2	TGTGCCAGCAGCTTATTTGCAGGGGCAAATCAGCCCCAGCATTTT	CASSLFAGANQPQHF
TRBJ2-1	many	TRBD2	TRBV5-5	TGTGCCGTCACACCTAGCGGGGGGCCCTACAATGAGCAGTTCTTC	CAVTPSGGPYNEQFF
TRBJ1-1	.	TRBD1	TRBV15	TGTGCCACCAGCACCCGGACAGGGGGCTCCTGGGTCGGAGCTTTCTTT	CATSTRTGGSWVGAFF
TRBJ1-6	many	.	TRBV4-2	TGTGCCAGCAGCCAAGAACGGCAGCCGAATTCACCCCTCCACTTT	CASSQERQPNSPLHF
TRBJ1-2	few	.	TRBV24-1	TGTGCCACCAGTGATTCTTCCGGGGAACCCTCGGGGGGCTACACCTTC	CATSDSSGEPSGGYTF
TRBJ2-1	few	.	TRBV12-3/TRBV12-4	TGTGCCAGCAGCCGGAGCCCCGGGTCCCCCCTGAACAATGAGCAGTTCTTC	CASSRSPGSPLNNEQFF
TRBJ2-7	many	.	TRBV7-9	TGTGCCAGCAGCACGAGCTCCTACGAGCAGTACTTC	CASSTSSYEQYF
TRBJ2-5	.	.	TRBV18	TGTGCCAGCTCGCCTGAATGGGGCCAAGAGACCCAGTACTTC	CASSPEWGQETQYF